The sequence of this TCR beta chain was determined in a study of cytomegalovirus exposure and HLA in healthy donors. Regarding the study as a whole: In a later analysis, across HLA loci, associated TCR counts were highest for DRB1, lowest for HLA-C. Exclusion applied to some V segments, including TRBV6-2 and TRBV6-3, as they were indistinguishable.

PCR was performed using 60 Vbeta and 13 Jbeta primers. Some clones are missing from TCRdb's copy, which holds only in-frame ones; the method was immunoSEQ multiplex PCR. The repertoire holds more than 80,000 clones, 78% seen once, with under 6% in the top ten. CDR3 length: 16 amino acids. In germline, CDR1 is SGHKS, CDR2 YYEKEE (reference sequence). V was shortened by 2 bases and J by 2 bases, with 16 bases between the two germline ends. With respect to this clone: The antigen is unknown.

The genes are TRBV5-5 and TRBJ2-5; D unresolved. This receptor was obtained from a man in his late teens or twenties in good health and CMV-seropositive. Sequencing was performed on PBMCs. The CDR3: CASSFLVTATQETQYF. In DNA form, the CDR3 reads TGTGCCAGCAGCTTCCTTGTCACAGCAACTCAAGAGACCCAGTACTTC. The full variable domain, completed using reference TRBV5-5 and TRBJ2-5, is DAGVTQSPTHLIKTRGQQVTLRCSPISGHKSVSWYQQVLGQGPQFIFQYYEKEERGRGNFPDRFSARQFPNYSSELNVNALLLGDSALYLCASSFLVTATQETQYFGPGTRLLVL.